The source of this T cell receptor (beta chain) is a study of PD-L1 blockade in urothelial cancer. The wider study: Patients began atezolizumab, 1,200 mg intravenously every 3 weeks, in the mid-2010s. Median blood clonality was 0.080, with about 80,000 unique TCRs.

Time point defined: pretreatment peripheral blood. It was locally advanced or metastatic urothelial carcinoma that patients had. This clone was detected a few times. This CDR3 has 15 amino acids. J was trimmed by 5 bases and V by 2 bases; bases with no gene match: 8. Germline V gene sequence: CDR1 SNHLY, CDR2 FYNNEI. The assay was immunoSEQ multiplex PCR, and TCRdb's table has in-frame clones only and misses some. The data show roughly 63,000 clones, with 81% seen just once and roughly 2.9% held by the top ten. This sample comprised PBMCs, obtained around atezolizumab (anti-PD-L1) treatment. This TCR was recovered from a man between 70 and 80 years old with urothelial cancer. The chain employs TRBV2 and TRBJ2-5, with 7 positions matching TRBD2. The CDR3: CASSEWGGREETQYF. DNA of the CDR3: TGTGCCAGCAGTGAATGGGGAGGGCGTGAGGAGACCCAGTACTTC. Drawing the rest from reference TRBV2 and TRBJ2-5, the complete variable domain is EPEVTQTPSHQVTQMGQEVILRCVPISNHLYFYWYRQILGQKVEFLVSFYNNEISEKSEIFDDQFSVERPDGSNFTLKIRSTKLEDSAMYFCASSEWGGREETQYFGPGTRLLVL.